The 14 T cell receptor beta chains below come from one sample, sequenced in a study of blood T cell repertoires in COVID-19. Using immunoSEQ multiplex PCR, the repertoire was profiled, and TCRdb retains in-frame clones only, with some absent. The profile shows 150,000 to 200,000 clones, about 89% of them singletons. The sample comprised peripheral blood. The source is a man between 65 and 79 years old with acute or convalescent COVID-19.

The chain has TRBV7-8 and TRBJ1-4, with 7 nucleotides matching TRBD1. V was pared by 1 base and J by 2 bases, with 10 bases of the junction left unmatched. The CDR3 runs to 18 residues. Germline CDR1 SGHVS, CDR2 FQNEAQ. CDR3 coding DNA: TGTGCCAGCAGCTTAGGAGGGGACAGAAGAGCGACTAATGAAAAACTGTTTTTT. Its protein product is CASSLGGDRRATNEKLFF.

The chain couples TRBV23-1 to TRBJ2-1; D remains ambiguous. TRBV23-1 is reported as an ORF; its role is uncertain. Trimming removed 11 bases from V and 10 bases from J, with 15 bases in between. The CDR3 sequence is 11 residues long. Written as DNA, the CDR3 is TGCGCCGCTATATCCAGGAAAGAGCAGTTCTTC. Encoded protein: CAAISRKEQFF.

The chain carries TRBV5-1 and TRBJ2-3; 9 nucleotides match TRBD2. V lost 0 bases, J lost 4 bases, and 6 bases stayed unmatched. The CDR3 consists of 16 residues. Germline CDR1 is SGHRS and CDR2 is YFSETQ. The chain's CDR3 is CASSLEGSGSADTQYF. The CDR3 DNA reads as TGCGCCAGCAGCTTGGAGGGTAGCGGGAGTGCAGATACGCAGTATTTT. Filled out from reference TRBV5-1 and TRBJ2-3, the complete variable domain reads KAGVTQTPRYLIKTRGQQVTLSCSPISGHRSVSWYQQTPGQGLQFLFEYFSETQRNKGNFPGRFSGRQFSNSRSEMNVSTLELGDSALYLCASSLEGSGSADTQYFGPGTRLTVL.

This sequence joins TRBV19 and TRBJ1-2, with 7 bases aligning to TRBD1. J was trimmed by 5 bases and V by 7 bases; bases with no gene match: 16. There are 16 residues in the CDR3. Germline V gene data show CDR1 as LNHDA and CDR2 as SQIVND (reference sequence). This chain's CDR3 is CASKENRDRVLYGYTF. Here the CDR3 DNA reads TGTGCCAGTAAAGAAAATCGGGACAGAGTATTATATGGCTACACCTTC.

V and J are TRBV12-5 and TRBJ2-2; 8 positions match TRBD1. The ends lost 5 bases at V and 3 bases at J; junction bases unmatched: 11. The CDR3 sequence is 17 residues long. Germline-derived CDR1 and CDR2 are LGHNT and FRNRAP. CDR3 in DNA: TGTGCTAGTGGTCCGACAGGGGACGGCGTGTACACCGGGGAGCTGTTTTTT. Encoded protein: CASGPTGDGVYTGELFF.

The rearrangement joins TRBV5-1 to TRBJ1-1, with TRBD1 matching 7 bases. Germline V lookup: CDR1 SGHRS, CDR2 YFSETQ. This CDR3 region has 15 residues. V shed 4 bases, J shed 1 base, and the junction held 7 bases outside the gene matches. Here the CDR3 DNA reads TGCGCCAGCAGCAGACAGGGAATCGGGAACACTGAAGCTTTCTTT. Translating gives CASSRQGIGNTEAFF.

The chain is built from TRBV7-3 and TRBJ1-1, with 9 bases matching TRBD1. Trimming took 5 bases from V and 7 from J; bases not matched to a gene: 5. Germline V gene sequence: CDR1 SGHTA, CDR2 FQGTGA. This CDR3 has 13 amino acids. The CDR3 DNA sequence: TGTGCCAGCAGCCTACAGGGGGCAGTTGAAGCTTTCTTT. Its protein is CASSLQGAVEAFF.

This clone came up once. The chain links TRBV5-1 to TRBJ1-2; possible D gene TRBD1, 5 bases. Germline V gene sequence: CDR1 SGHRS, CDR2 YFSETQ. V lost 4 bases and J 1 base, leaving 11 bases between the germline ends. The CDR3 runs to 14 residues. CDR3 residues: CASSPPGLNYGYTF. CDR3 DNA sequence: TGCGCCAGCAGCCCCCCGGGACTTAACTATGGCTACACCTTC.

The CDR3 here is CASSQPTGGAMDTQYF. The CDR3 DNA sequence: TGCGCCAGCAGCCAACCGACAGGTGGTGCAATGGATACGCAGTATTTT. The chain uses TRBV10-1 and TRBJ2-3; possibly TRBD1 for D (6 bases). CDR3 length: 16 amino acids. CDR1 and CDR2 (germline): WNHNN, SYGVQD (reference sequence). V dropped 6 bases and J dropped 6 bases, with 22 bases sitting between them.

V is TRBV3-1 (or the pseudogene TRBV3-2) and J is TRBJ2-7; D call uncertain. Germline CDR1 reads LGHDT; CDR2 reads YNNKEL (reference sequence). V was pared by 0 bases and J by 4 bases, with 10 bases between. The CDR3 is made up of 14 amino acids. CDR3: CASSQDNFQYEQYF. DNA for the CDR3: TGTGCCAGCAGCCAAGATAACTTCCAATACGAGCAGTACTTC.

The sample holds a few counts of this clone. The chain combines TRBV3-1 (or the pseudogene TRBV3-2) with TRBJ2-7; D ambiguous. This CDR3 has 14 amino acids. V lost 2 bases and J lost 0, with 8 bases in between. Germline V CDR1 and CDR2: LGHDT, YNNKEL (reference sequence). The CDR3 here is CASSQTPLSYEQYF. DNA of the CDR3: TGTGCCAGCAGCCAAACACCGCTCTCCTACGAGCAGTACTTC.

The V and J genes are TRBV10-3 and TRBJ1-2; TRBD1 matches at 8 bases. The germline CDR1 and CDR2 sequences are ENHRY and SYGVKD. V lost 3 bases to trimming and J lost 6 bases; unmatched junction nucleotides: 6. This CDR3 spans 14 amino acids. The CDR3 DNA reads TGTGCCATCAGTGAAGGAGACAGGGGTCATGGCTACACCTTC. It specifies CAISEGDRGHGYTF.

The chain couples TRBV11-2 to TRBJ2-5; D gene uncertain. Germline V gene sequence: CDR1 SGHAT, CDR2 FQNNGV. This CDR3 has 13 amino acids. V lost 5 bases to trimming and J lost 1 base, with 8 bases between them. Here the CDR3 DNA reads TGTGCCAGCAGCCCCTCAGTCCAAGAGACCCAGTACTTC. It is translated as CASSPSVQETQYF.

This chain joins TRBV2 and TRBJ2-3, with TRBD2 identical over 8 bases. The CDR3 runs 16 residues. In germline, CDR1 is SNHLY, CDR2 FYNNEI. The trim removed 7 bases at V and 1 base at J, leaving 10 bases unmatched. The CDR3 loop is CASTFLAGRGTDTQYF. The CDR3 coding sequence is TGTGCCAGCACCTTCTTAGCGGGGAGGGGCACAGATACGCAGTATTTT. Together with reference TRBV2 and TRBJ2-3, the CDR3 gives the full variable domain: EPEVTQTPSHQVTQMGQEVILRCVPISNHLYFYWYRQILGQKVEFLVSFYNNEISEKSEIFDDQFSVERPDGSNFTLKIRSTKLEDSAMYFCASTFLAGRGTDTQYFGPGTRLTVL.